Below, 30 T cell receptor beta chains from the same sample are listed, as sequenced in a study of cytomegalovirus exposure and HLA in healthy donors. The primer mix had 60 Vbeta and 13 Jbeta primers. Some clones are missing from TCRdb's copy, which holds only in-frame ones; the method was immunoSEQ multiplex PCR. The sample records 100,000 to 150,000 clones, under 90% being singletons. The sequenced sample was PBMCs. Receptor source: a woman in her forties in good health and CMV-seropositive.

The rearrangement uses TRBV5-1 and TRBJ2-7; TRBD1 aligns across 10 bases. V shed 4 bases and J 6 bases; nucleotides not matched to a gene: 10. Germline V gives CDR1 SGHRS, CDR2 YFSETQ. The CDR3 has 15 residues. The CDR3 sequence: CASSPLGGQGFEQYF. For the CDR3, the DNA is TGCGCCAGCAGCCCATTAGGGGGACAGGGGTTCGAGCAGTACTTC.

The rearrangement links TRBV18 to TRBJ1-4, with D hard to call. The germline V gene has CDR1 KGHSH and CDR2 LQKENI. V lost 1 base, J lost 0 bases, and 6 bases lay in between. The CDR3 consists of 15 residues. The DNA for the CDR3 is TGTGCCAGCTCACCACTTATAGCAACTAATGAAAAACTGTTTTTT. Its translation: CASSPLIATNEKLFF.

This clone was counted between two and nine times. The chain employs TRBV19 and TRBJ2-7, with TRBD1 identical over 7 bases. The germline V gene has CDR1 LNHDA and CDR2 SQIVND (reference sequence). V lost 5 bases, J lost 4 bases, and 5 bases stayed unmatched. The CDR3 covers 13 residues. The CDR3 nucleotides are TGTGCCAGTAGTGACAGGGTGGGGTACGAGCAGTACTTC. This encodes CASSDRVGYEQYF.

Only one count was recorded for this clone. The J gene is TRBJ2-7, the V gene TRBV27; 12 positions agree with TRBD2. Germline CDR1 and CDR2: MNHEY and SMNVEV (reference sequence). The CDR3 runs to 15 residues. Germline trimming cut 2 bases from V and 3 bases from J; bases unmatched to any gene: 2. CDR3 DNA sequence: TGTGCCAGCAGTTTACTAGCGGGAGGGTACTACGAGCAGTACTTC. Amino acids: CASSLLAGGYYEQYF.

The rearrangement uses TRBV6-1 and TRBJ1-1, with TRBD1 as a possible D gene (6 bases). Germline lookup yields CDR1 MNHNS and CDR2 SASEGT. With 7 bases removed from V and 0 bases from J, the gap between germline ends came to 12 bases. The CDR3 is made up of 14 amino acids. CDR3: CASMRQGLNTEAFF. CDR3 nucleotides: TGTGCCAGCATGAGGCAGGGGTTGAACACTGAAGCTTTCTTT.

Concerning this clone: Other DNA sequences in the same sample also yield this CDR3. V gene TRBV9 combines with J gene TRBJ1-4, with D hard to call. Germline assignment: CDR1 SGDLS and CDR2 YYNGEE. V was pared by 4 bases and J by 8 bases, with 18 bases between. The CDR3 is 15 residues long. As DNA, the CDR3 is TGTGCCAGCAGCTTAGGACCGCGCGGAGGGGAAAAACTGTTTTTT. Amino acids: CASSLGPRGGEKLFF.

The chain recombines TRBV11-2 with TRBJ1-5; D unresolved. Germline V lookup: CDR1 SGHAT, CDR2 FQNNGV. V lost 4 bases and J 0 bases, leaving 16 bases between the germline ends. The CDR3 is 17 residues long. Written as DNA, the CDR3 is TGTGCCAGCAGCTCTACCGGAGGTCCAGATAGCAATCAGCCCCAGCATTTT. This translates into CASSSTGGPDSNQPQHF.

The genes are TRBV15 and TRBJ1-2; 11 nucleotides agree with TRBD1. Germline V lookup: CDR1 LNHNV, CDR2 YYDKDF (reference sequence). After removal of 3 bases from V and 2 bases from J, the junction contained 5 bases not matched to a gene. There are 16 residues in the CDR3. CDR3 sequence: CATSSVGTGGNYGYTF. In DNA, the CDR3 is TGTGCCACCAGCAGCGTCGGGACAGGGGGAAACTATGGCTACACCTTC.

A single count supports this clone. V and J are TRBV7-8 and TRBJ1-5; the D is unclear. The germline V gene has CDR1 SGHVS and CDR2 FQNEAQ. Trimming removed 8 bases at V and 2 bases at J, with 16 bases between. CDR3 length: 15 amino acids. The DNA for the CDR3 is TGTGCCAGCGGCCAAGACCTAGCGGGCAATCAGCCCCAGCATTTT. Translated: CASGQDLAGNQPQHF.

The count of this clone is one. As DNA, the CDR3 is TGTGCCAGCAGTGGCTCCACATTCGGAAACACCATATATTTT. It specifies CASSGSTFGNTIYF. The chain links TRBV25-1 to TRBJ1-3; D is undetermined. The CDR3 has 14 residues. Germline assignment: CDR1 MGHDK and CDR2 SYGVNS. Trimming left V 4 bases short and J 4 bases short, with 11 bases between.

V gene TRBV19 combines with J gene TRBJ2-3; tentative D call: TRBD2 (7 bases). This CDR3 region has 16 residues. Germline V gene sequence: CDR1 LNHDA, CDR2 SQIVND (reference sequence). The ends were cut back, 6 bases at V and 0 bases at J, with 16 bases in the middle. The CDR3 sequence is CASSLLAGASTDTQYF. CDR3 coding DNA: TGTGCCAGTAGCCTATTGGCGGGGGCTAGCACAGATACGCAGTATTTT. Supplemented by reference TRBV19 and TRBJ2-3, the full variable domain reads DGGITQSPKYLFRKEGQNVTLSCEQNLNHDAMYWYRQDPGQGLRLIYYSQIVNDFQKGDIAEGYSVSREKKESFPLTVTSAQKNPTAFYLCASSLLAGASTDTQYFGPGTRLTVL.

The chain employs TRBV15 and TRBJ2-7; possibly TRBD2 for D (5 bases). Trimming shortened V by 3 bases and J by 6 bases, and 12 bases separated the two germline ends. From germline, CDR1 is LNHNV and CDR2 YYDKDF (reference sequence). The CDR3 loop spans 13 amino acids. CDR3 in amino acids: CATSREAGTEQYF. The CDR3 DNA sequence: TGTGCCACCAGCAGGGAGGCAGGTACCGAGCAGTACTTC.

The V and J genes are TRBV19 and TRBJ2-5; D call uncertain. The CDR3 runs 13 residues. V lost 5 bases, J lost 6 bases, and 13 bases lay in between. In germline, CDR1 is LNHDA, CDR2 SQIVND (reference sequence). CDR3 loop: CASSGWAFQTQYF. The CDR3 coding sequence is TGTGCCAGTAGTGGGTGGGCTTTCCAGACCCAGTACTTC.

The gene calls are TRBV2 and TRBJ1-4; D uncertain. CDR1 is SNHLY and CDR2 is FYNNEI in the germline V gene. Trimming removed 6 bases from V and 2 bases from J, with 10 bases in between. This CDR3 is built from 14 residues. CDR3 bases: TGTGCCAGCAGGGGCTCATGGACTAATGAAAAACTGTTTTTT. It codes for CASRGSWTNEKLFF.

This clone was recorded only once. The chain recombines TRBV7-9 with TRBJ1-2, with 7 bases aligning to TRBD1. This CDR3 has 16 residues. CDR1 and CDR2 (germline): SEHNR, FQNEAQ (reference sequence). J gave up 4 bases and V 1 base, and 9 bases lay outside the gene matches. CDR3 nucleotides: TGTGCCAGCAGCTTAGACGGGGGCGACAGGGTCTATGGCTACACCTTC. Amino acids: CASSLDGGDRVYGYTF.

V and J are TRBV29-1 and TRBJ2-1; D perhaps matches TRBD1 (6 bases). Germline V gene sequence: CDR1 SQVTM, CDR2 ANQGSEA. This CDR3 comprises 14 residues. V was shortened by 3 bases and J by 2 bases, with 11 bases between the two germline ends. CDR3 in amino acids: CSVDSRTAYNEQFF. The CDR3 DNA sequence: TGCAGCGTTGATAGCAGGACAGCCTACAATGAGCAGTTCTTC.

The V call is TRBV5-1, the J call TRBJ1-2; 8 nucleotides line up with TRBD1. Germline CDR1 SGHRS, CDR2 YFSETQ. The CDR3 has 14 amino acids. The ends lost 3 bases at V and 3 bases at J; junction bases unmatched: 4. CDR3 nucleotide sequence: TGCGCCAGCAGCTGGACAGGGCCTTACTATGGCTACACCTTC. It translates to CASSWTGPYYGYTF.

The chain carries TRBV5-1 and TRBJ2-1, with D perhaps matching TRBD2 (10 bases). V was pared by 2 bases and J by 7 bases, with 28 bases between. The CDR3 contains 19 residues. From germline, CDR1 is SGHRS and CDR2 YFSETQ. The CDR3 bases are TGCGCCAGCAGCTTTGGGGACAGGGTCGGACTAGCGGCCTCAAATGAGCAGTTCTTC. Encoded protein: CASSFGDRVGLAASNEQFF.

CDR3 sequence (DNA): TGTGCCAGCTCACCCAGGACTAGCGGGGGGAGTGGCACAGATACGCAGTATTTT. It encodes CASSPRTSGGSGTDTQYF. The V call is TRBV18, the J call TRBJ2-3; 14 bases map to TRBD2. This CDR3 spans 18 amino acids. Germline V CDR1 and CDR2: KGHSH, LQKENI. J gave up 1 base and V 3 bases, and 6 bases lay outside the gene matches.

The V call is TRBV10-3, the J call TRBJ2-1; D may be TRBD1 (6 bases). The CDR3 has 14 amino acids. Germline V gene data show CDR1 as ENHRY and CDR2 as SYGVKD. The V end was cut by 4 bases, the J end by 4 bases, with 11 bases between. CDR3 nucleotide sequence: TGTGCCATCAGTGGAGGACAGTCGTACAATGAGCAGTTCTTC. It specifies CAISGGQSYNEQFF.

This chain uses TRBV4-1 with TRBJ2-3, with 8 bases that match TRBD2. Germline trimming cut 8 bases from V and 3 bases from J; bases unmatched to any gene: 7. Germline lookup yields CDR1 MGHRA and CDR2 YSYEKL. This CDR3 comprises 14 residues. DNA for the CDR3: TGCGCCAGCTGTAGGGAGCGGGAGACAGATACGCAGTATTTT. Translation gives CASCRERETDTQYF.

In its sample, this clone is medium-sized. This chain links TRBV6-4 with TRBJ1-2; TRBD1 might be the D (6 bases). Trimming cost V 2 bases and J 6 bases, with 10 bases left between them. The CDR3 is 13 amino acids. CDR1 is MRHNA, CDR2 SNTAGT, per germline. DNA for the CDR3: TGTGCCAGCAGTGACCTGGACAGCGATGGCTACACCTTC. Translation gives CASSDLDSDGYTF.

The chain joins TRBV4-1 to TRBJ2-3, with D hard to call. Germline V CDR1 and CDR2: MGHRA, YSYEKL. This CDR3 has 14 amino acids. The V end lost 0 bases, the J end lost 4 bases, and 8 bases lay between the germline ends. As DNA, the CDR3 is TGCGCCAGCAGCCAAGATGTTGGGCCAGATACGCAGTATTTT. It encodes CASSQDVGPDTQYF.

The genes are TRBV15 and TRBJ2-7; the D is unclear. CDR1 is LNHNV, CDR2 YYDKDF, per germline (reference sequence). V was cut by 5 bases and J by 1 base, with 12 bases left in between. The CDR3 consists of 14 residues. Here the CDR3 reads CATSPRASSYEQYF. The CDR3 DNA reads as TGTGCCACCAGCCCCCGCGCATCGTCCTACGAGCAGTACTTC. Full variable domain (remainder filled in from reference TRBV15 and TRBJ2-7): DAMVIQNPRYQVTQFGKPVTLSCSQTLNHNVMYWYQQKSSQAPKLLFHYYDKDFNNEADTPDNFQSRRPNTSFCFLDIRSPGLGDTAMYLCATSPRASSYEQYFGPGTRLTVT.

This clone occurred a few times. This chain connects TRBV7-2 to TRBJ2-5; possible D gene TRBD2, 5 bases. Germline V gene sequence: CDR1 SGHTA, CDR2 FQGNSA. The V and J ends lost 8 bases and 5 bases respectively, with 15 bases between them. There are 13 residues in the CDR3. CDR3 protein: CASSLAYGETQYF. DNA of the CDR3: TGTGCCAGCTCCCTAGCTTATGGGGAGACCCAGTACTTC.

This sequence joins TRBV28 and TRBJ2-1, with 8 bases identical to TRBD1. Trimming cost V 10 bases and J 4 bases; bases outside gene matches: 15. The CDR3 totals 16 residues. Germline V CDR1 and CDR2: MDHEN, SYDVKM. The CDR3 nucleotides are TGTGCCACCGCCAACTCCGGGACAGGAGTTTACAATGAGCAGTTCTTC. Residues: CATANSGTGVYNEQFF. Looking up the rest from reference TRBV28 and TRBJ2-1 gives the full variable domain: DVKVTQSSRYLVKRTGEKVFLECVQDMDHENMFWYRQDPGLGLRLIYFSYDVKMKEKGDIPEGYSVSREKKERFSLILESASTNQTSMYLCATANSGTGVYNEQFFGPGTRLTVL.

The chain has TRBV6-6 and TRBJ1-1; D not certain. The CDR3 contains 12 residues. Per the germline V gene, CDR1 is MNHNY and CDR2 is SVGAGI (reference sequence). The V end lost 5 bases, the J end lost 2 bases, and 6 bases lay between the germline ends. The CDR3 reads CASSLSNTEAFF. CDR3 nucleotide sequence: TGTGCCAGCAGTCTAAGTAACACTGAAGCTTTCTTT.

The chain links TRBV6-6 to TRBJ1-2; no reliable D call. Trimming stripped 0 bases from V and 8 bases from J, with 13 bases between. In germline, CDR1 is MNHNY, CDR2 SVGAGI (reference sequence). This CDR3 is 14 amino acids long. The CDR3 nucleotides are TGTGCCAGCAGTTACTCCCTGCGGGAGAGCGGCTACACCTTC. It codes for CASSYSLRESGYTF.

This chain links TRBV2 with TRBJ2-7, with 12 bases that match TRBD2. The CDR3 is 14 residues long. Germline V lookup: CDR1 SNHLY, CDR2 FYNNEI. V shed 8 bases and J 7 bases; nucleotides not matched to a gene: 9. CDR3 residues: CASLRTSGIWEQYF. DNA of the CDR3: TGTGCCAGCCTCCGGACTAGCGGGATATGGGAGCAGTACTTC. Supplemented by reference TRBV2 and TRBJ2-7, the full variable domain reads EPEVTQTPSHQVTQMGQEVILRCVPISNHLYFYWYRQILGQKVEFLVSFYNNEISEKSEIFDDQFSVERPDGSNFTLKIRSTKLEDSAMYFCASLRTSGIWEQYFGPGTRLTVT.

As for this clone: Different DNA sequences within this sample yield the same CDR3. The chain is built from TRBV2 and TRBJ2-7; 8 nucleotides agree with TRBD2. The trim removed 1 base at V and 2 bases at J, leaving 7 bases unmatched. CDR1 and CDR2 from the germline V gene are SNHLY and FYNNEI. The length of the CDR3 is 16 residues. This CDR3 is CASSEGLAGGPYEQYF. The CDR3 bases are TGTGCCAGCAGTGAAGGCCTAGCGGGCGGACCCTACGAGCAGTACTTC.